Below are 20 T cell receptor beta chains sequenced from a single sample in a study of blood T cell repertoires in COVID-19. Some clones are missing from TCRdb's copy, which holds only in-frame ones; the method was immunoSEQ multiplex PCR. The repertoire holds over 90,000 clones, with about 86% as singletons. Sequencing input: peripheral blood. The receptor set was obtained from an older woman in a cohort sampled during active or convalescent COVID-19.

The chain recombines TRBV30 with TRBJ1-2, with D unresolved. Germline lookup yields CDR1 GTSNPN and CDR2 SVGIG (reference sequence). Deletions cut 3 bases from V and 3 bases from J, with 11 bases between. The CDR3 length is 13 residues. CDR3 bases: TGTGCCTGGAGATTGAACGGAGACTATGGCTACACCTTC. It is translated as CAWRLNGDYGYTF.

The CDR3 region has the DNA TGTGCCAGTAGTCTGTCGACAGGGGTTGGTGGCTACACCTTC. Encoded protein: CASSLSTGVGGYTF. The chain links TRBV19 to TRBJ1-2; 8 nucleotides match TRBD1. J was trimmed by 7 bases and V by 5 bases; bases with no gene match: 9. CDR3 length: 14 residues. Germline values: CDR1 LNHDA, CDR2 SQIVND (reference sequence).

The chain recombines TRBV29-1 with TRBJ2-1; 10 nucleotides match TRBD1. The V gene end was trimmed by 4 bases and the J gene end by 6 bases; junction bases not matched to a gene: 6. The germline gives CDR1 SQVTM, CDR2 ANQGSEA. The CDR3 sequence is 14 residues long. Here the CDR3 reads CSVVRTGGLNEQFF. CDR3 DNA sequence: TGCAGCGTTGTAAGGACAGGGGGACTCAATGAGCAGTTCTTC.

The J gene is TRBJ2-3, the V gene TRBV5-1, with D possibly TRBD1 on 5 matching bases. Germline values: CDR1 SGHRS, CDR2 YFSETQ. The CDR3 sequence is 15 residues long. Trimming removed 3 bases from V and 2 bases from J, with 13 bases in between. CDR3 in DNA: TGCGCCAGCAGCTGGGGCCCGTTCGACACAGATACGCAGTATTTT. Translation gives CASSWGPFDTDTQYF.

The V call is TRBV2, the J call TRBJ1-1; possibly TRBD1 for D (5 bases). V was cut by 4 bases and J by 13 bases, with 25 bases left in between. The CDR3 is 15 amino acids. The germline CDR1 and CDR2 sequences are SNHLY and FYNNEI. This chain's CDR3 is CASSGQPPGQSPGFF. The CDR3 DNA is TGTGCCAGCAGTGGACAGCCCCCCGGCCAATCTCCCGGTTTCTTT.

The V and J genes are TRBV15 and TRBJ2-4; 11 nucleotides match TRBD1. The CDR3 extends over 17 amino acids. Germline V gene lookup returns CDR1 LNHNV and CDR2 YYDKDF (reference sequence). V lost 0 bases to trimming and J lost 3 bases; unmatched junction nucleotides: 4. Here the CDR3 DNA reads TGTGCCACCAGCAGAGAACCAGGGACAGGGGGCAAAAACATTCAGTACTTC. Translating it yields CATSREPGTGGKNIQYF.

The rearrangement links TRBV14 to TRBJ1-5; TRBD1 matches 7 bases. Per germline, CDR1 SGHDN and CDR2 FVKESK. V lost 1 base to trimming and J lost 3 bases; unmatched junction nucleotides: 18. This CDR3 has 20 residues. The CDR3 nucleotides are TGTGCCAGCAGCCAAGGGAAGGGGAAATACAGGGGTCAACCCAATCAGCCCCAGCATTTT. The encoded protein is CASSQGKGKYRGQPNQPQHF.

This rearrangement joins TRBV13 to TRBJ1-6, with 7 nucleotides matching TRBD1. V dropped 5 bases and J dropped 5; count of bases not matched to a gene: 3. CDR3 length: 14 residues. CDR1 and CDR2 from the germline V gene are PRHDT and FYEKMQ (reference sequence). In nucleotides, the CDR3 is TGTGCCAGCAGCAGGGACAGAGATAATTCACCCCTCCACTTT. Amino acid sequence: CASSRDRDNSPLHF.

V and J are TRBV27 and TRBJ1-2, with a possible D match to TRBD1 (5 bases). From germline, CDR1 is MNHEY and CDR2 SMNVEV (reference sequence). The CDR3 has 15 residues. Trimming stripped 3 bases from V and 6 bases from J, with 17 bases between. CDR3 sequence (DNA): TGTGCCAGCAGTTTGGGGCCCCGGAACAGAAATGGCTACACCTTC. It codes for CASSLGPRNRNGYTF.

The chain combines TRBV3-1 (or the pseudogene TRBV3-2) with TRBJ2-1, with TRBD2 matching 9 bases. Trimming took 4 bases from V and 8 from J; bases not matched to a gene: 15. CDR3 length: 17 amino acids. Germline V gives CDR1 LGHDT, CDR2 YNNKEL (reference sequence). The CDR3 protein is CASSPTAGGVQTDEQFF. The CDR3 DNA sequence: TGTGCCAGCAGCCCAACTGCGGGGGGGGTGCAAACCGATGAGCAGTTCTTC.

A note on this clone: Distinct nucleotide sequences in the sample also encode this CDR3. This rearrangement joins TRBV24-1 to TRBJ1-2; D is unresolved. Trimming shortened V by 7 bases and J by 2 bases, and 10 bases separated the two germline ends. Germline CDR1 is KGHDR and CDR2 is SFDVKD. The CDR3 sequence is 13 residues long. CDR3: CATSDGGNYGYTF. Written as DNA, the CDR3 is TGTGCCACCAGCGACGGAGGGAACTATGGCTACACCTTC.

The chain recombines TRBV7-2 with TRBJ2-2, with D maybe TRBD1 (5 bases). This CDR3 comprises 15 residues. CDR1 is SGHTA, CDR2 FQGNSA, per germline. With 1 base removed from V and 5 bases from J, the gap between germline ends came to 11 bases. The CDR3 nucleotides read TGTGCCAGCAGCTTAGGCAGGGCCGGTACCGGGGAGCTGTTTTTT. This encodes CASSLGRAGTGELFF.

The rearrangement uses TRBV27 and TRBJ1-1, with 7 bases aligning to TRBD1. This CDR3 is 17 amino acids long. V lost 4 bases and J lost 2; bases outside the gene matches: 13. Germline assignment: CDR1 MNHEY and CDR2 SMNVEV (reference sequence). The CDR3 coding sequence is TGTGCCAGCAGTTCCATCCAGGGACAGCACCGAAACACTGAAGCTTTCTTT. Amino acids: CASSSIQGQHRNTEAFF.

A single count supports this clone. The gene calls are TRBV3-1 (or the pseudogene TRBV3-2) and TRBJ1-2; TRBD1 is a possible D gene (5 bases). The CDR3 totals 14 residues. Germline V gene lookup returns CDR1 LGHDT and CDR2 YNNKEL (reference sequence). V dropped 3 bases and J dropped 4 bases, with 12 bases sitting between them. CDR3 loop: CASSHGGGGYGYTF. In nucleotides, the CDR3 is TGTGCCAGCAGCCATGGTGGGGGGGGCTATGGCTACACCTTC.

J is TRBJ2-1 and V is TRBV12-3 or TRBV12-4; D gene uncertain. The CDR3 is 12 amino acids. The V end lost 6 bases, the J end lost 6 bases, and 9 bases lay between the germline ends. CDR3 loop: CASSPVGNEQFF. The CDR3 nucleotides are TGTGCCAGCAGCCCCGTCGGCAATGAGCAGTTCTTC.

The gene calls are TRBV3-1 (or the pseudogene TRBV3-2) and TRBJ1-2, with D tentatively TRBD1 (5 bases). CDR3 length: 13 residues. V was clipped by 2 bases and J by 6 bases, with 10 bases between them. CDR1 is LGHDT, CDR2 YNNKEL, per germline (reference sequence). CDR3 sequence (DNA): TGTGCCAGCAGCCAACAGGGCGTTAATGGCTACACCTTC. Protein product: CASSQQGVNGYTF.

There are a few counts of this clone. V usage is TRBV5-1 and J usage is TRBJ2-3; 7 bases align to TRBD2. Trimming removed 1 base from V and 3 bases from J; junction bases left unmatched: 5. Germline-derived CDR1 and CDR2 are SGHRS and YFSETQ. This CDR3 contains 15 residues. As DNA, the CDR3 is TGCGCCAGCAGCTTGCGCGGGAGTGGGACAGATACGCAGTATTTT. Its translation: CASSLRGSGTDTQYF. Full variable domain (remainder filled in from reference TRBV5-1 and TRBJ2-3): KAGVTQTPRYLIKTRGQQVTLSCSPISGHRSVSWYQQTPGQGLQFLFEYFSETQRNKGNFPGRFSGRQFSNSRSEMNVSTLELGDSALYLCASSLRGSGTDTQYFGPGTRLTVL.

The rearrangement uses TRBV2 and TRBJ2-1; possible D gene TRBD2, 5 bases. The germline CDR1 and CDR2 sequences are SNHLY and FYNNEI. This CDR3 contains 14 residues. Trimming shortened V by 6 bases and J by 3 bases, and 12 bases separated the two germline ends. CDR3 sequence (DNA): TGTGCCAGCAGCTTTCTAGCAGGCTACAATGAGCAGTTCTTC. Translated: CASSFLAGYNEQFF.

This clone came up once. The CDR3: CASSFLTQYSYGYTF. In nucleotides, the CDR3 is TGTGCCAGCAGTTTCCTCACCCAATACAGCTATGGCTACACCTTC. The chain recombines TRBV28 with TRBJ1-2; the D is unclear. The length of the CDR3 is 15 residues. Germline CDR1 MDHEN, CDR2 SYDVKM. V lost 3 bases, J lost 4 bases, and 15 bases lay in between.

V usage is TRBV19 and J usage is TRBJ1-5; a possible D gene is TRBD1 (5 bases). The CDR3 loop spans 15 amino acids. The V and J ends lost 7 bases and 0 bases respectively, with 13 bases between them. Germline V CDR1 and CDR2: LNHDA, SQIVND (reference sequence). The CDR3 nucleotides are TGTGCCAGTACCGTGACAGCTGTTAGCAATCAGCCCCAGCATTTT. This encodes CASTVTAVSNQPQHF.